Listed below are T cell receptor beta chains from one sample, sequenced in a study of control samples from healthy donors and cancer patients. The table came from immunoSEQ multiplex PCR; TCRdb's copy has only in-frame clones and leaves some out. Here the sample spans 100,000 to 150,000 clones, approximately 92% being singletons. Specimen: blood. The receptors come from a woman between 45 and 60 years old in good health. The CDR3 runs from the conserved cysteine through the conserved F or W. A D gene is named only where the DNA matches it firmly. Clone size is not always given. Where it is, it says once, few, many or a class for expanded clones.

CDR3 DNA: TGTGCCAGCAGCAGAGGACAGGGAGCCTATGGCTACACCTTC
CDR3 protein: CASSRGQGAYGYTF
J gene: TRBJ1-2
V gene: TRBV5-8
clone size: .
D gene: TRBD1

CDR3 DNA: TGTGCCAGCAGATTTGAAGCGCAGAATTCACCCCTCCACTTT
CDR3 protein: CASRFEAQNSPLHF
J gene: TRBJ1-6
V gene: TRBV2
clone size: .
D gene: .

CDR3 DNA: TGCGCCAGCAGCTTGGCGGGAGGCACAGATACGCAGTATTTT
CDR3 protein: CASSLAGGTDTQYF
J gene: TRBJ2-3
V gene: TRBV5-1
clone size: .
D gene: .

CDR3 DNA: TGTGCCAGCAGTTTGACCCTACAGGGGACCAACTATGGCTACACCTTC
CDR3 protein: CASSLTLQGTNYGYTF
J gene: TRBJ1-2
V gene: TRBV7-2
clone size: .
D gene: TRBD1

CDR3 DNA: TGTGCCAGCAGATCAGGGGCTGTGGAGACCCAGTACTTC
CDR3 protein: CASRSGAVETQYF
J gene: TRBJ2-5
V gene: TRBV6-5
clone size: .
D gene: .

CDR3 DNA: TGTGCCATTAAGGACACTCTTAGCACAGATACGCAGTATTTT
CDR3 protein: CAIKDTLSTDTQYF
J gene: TRBJ2-3
V gene: TRBV6-5
clone size: .
D gene: .

CDR3 DNA: TGTGCCAGCAGCTCACCCAGGACTAGCCCTGGAGGGAACATTCAGTACTTC
CDR3 protein: CASSSPRTSPGGNIQYF
J gene: TRBJ2-4
V gene: TRBV7-9
clone size: .
D gene: TRBD2

CDR3 DNA: TGTGCCAGCAGCTCTGGTAGGGCCGAGCAGTACTTC
CDR3 protein: CASSSGRAEQYF
J gene: TRBJ2-7
V gene: TRBV6-5
clone size: .
D gene: .

CDR3 DNA: TGTGCCAGCAACCACCGGGACACGAACACTGAAGCTTTCTTT
CDR3 protein: CASNHRDTNTEAFF
J gene: TRBJ1-1
V gene: TRBV6-5
clone size: once
D gene: .

CDR3 DNA: TGCGCCAGCAGCCAGGACGACGGGGCTGGGACCCAGTACTTC
CDR3 protein: CASSQDDGAGTQYF
J gene: TRBJ2-5
V gene: TRBV4-1
clone size: .
D gene: .

CDR3 DNA: TGTGCCAGCAGCCGGCGGGGCACTGAAGCTTTCTTT
CDR3 protein: CASSRRGTEAFF
J gene: TRBJ1-1
V gene: TRBV3-1/TRBV3-2
clone size: .
D gene: .

CDR3 DNA: TGTGCCAGCAGCTTATTTGGGGGAAGCTTAGCCAAAAACATTCAGTACTTC
CDR3 protein: CASSLFGGSLAKNIQYF
J gene: TRBJ2-4
V gene: TRBV7-9
clone size: .
D gene: .

CDR3 DNA: TGTGCCAGTAGTGGGGGACAGGGACTTTCCTCGATCTATGGCTACACCTTC
CDR3 protein: CASSGGQGLSSIYGYTF
J gene: TRBJ1-2
V gene: TRBV19
clone size: .
D gene: TRBD1

CDR3 DNA: TGTGCCTCGGCCCCGGACAGGTTCAATCAGCCCCAGCATTTT
CDR3 protein: CASAPDRFNQPQHF
J gene: TRBJ1-5
V gene: TRBV10-3
clone size: .
D gene: TRBD1

CDR3 DNA: TGTGCCAGCAGCTTAGTTGGAGCGGGACGCACAGATACGCAGTATTTT
CDR3 protein: CASSLVGAGRTDTQYF
J gene: TRBJ2-3
V gene: TRBV11-2
clone size: .
D gene: TRBD2

CDR3 DNA: TGTGCCAGCAGCCAGGGACCTTCACCCCTCCACTTT
CDR3 protein: CASSQGPSPLHF
J gene: TRBJ1-6
V gene: TRBV6-5
clone size: .
D gene: .

CDR3 DNA: TGTGCCAGCAGCCTAGGGACAGAAAAAGCTTTCTTT
CDR3 protein: CASSLGTEKAFF
J gene: TRBJ1-1
V gene: TRBV28
clone size: .
D gene: TRBD1

CDR3 DNA: TGCGCCAGCAGCCGAGGGACGTACCAAGAGACCCAGTACTTC
CDR3 protein: CASSRGTYQETQYF
J gene: TRBJ2-5
V gene: TRBV5-1
clone size: .
D gene: .

CDR3 DNA: TGTGCCAGCCAAAAGGTAGGGCCGCTTGACGGGCCCCAGCATTTT
CDR3 protein: CASQKVGPLDGPQHF
J gene: TRBJ1-5
V gene: TRBV6-6
clone size: .
D gene: .

CDR3 DNA: TGTGCCAGCAGTGAGTCCGGGACAGGGATGAACACTGAAGCTTTCTTT
CDR3 protein: CASSESGTGMNTEAFF
J gene: TRBJ1-1
V gene: TRBV6-1
clone size: .
D gene: TRBD1

CDR3 DNA: TGTGCCACTAAGGGTCCAGGGAGTGGGGGCTACACCTTC
CDR3 protein: CATKGPGSGGYTF
J gene: TRBJ1-2
V gene: TRBV19
clone size: .
D gene: .

CDR3 DNA: TGTGCCAGCAGTTTTGGGGGGAGATCCTACAATGAGCAGTTCTTC
CDR3 protein: CASSFGGRSYNEQFF
J gene: TRBJ2-1
V gene: TRBV28
clone size: .
D gene: .

CDR3 DNA: TGCAGTGCTAGTAGTAGGGCAAACATTCAGTACTTC
CDR3 protein: CSASSRANIQYF
J gene: TRBJ2-4
V gene: TRBV20-1
clone size: .
D gene: .

CDR3 DNA: TGTGCCATCAGCCCGGGACAGTACAATCAGCCCCAGCATTTT
CDR3 protein: CAISPGQYNQPQHF
J gene: TRBJ1-5
V gene: TRBV10-3
clone size: .
D gene: TRBD1

CDR3 DNA: TGTGCCAGCAGTTATATCGGTGGACCGGATACGCAGTATTTT
CDR3 protein: CASSYIGGPDTQYF
J gene: TRBJ2-3
V gene: TRBV6-6
clone size: .
D gene: .

CDR3 DNA: TGTGCCAGCAGTTTCTTGGTTCTAAAGGGGCCCACCGGGGAGCTGTTTTTT
CDR3 protein: CASSFLVLKGPTGELFF
J gene: TRBJ2-2
V gene: TRBV28
clone size: .
D gene: .

CDR3 DNA: TGTGCCAGCAGCGTAGGGGTAGCGGGAGAGCGAGAGACCCAGTACTTC
CDR3 protein: CASSVGVAGERETQYF
J gene: TRBJ2-5
V gene: TRBV9
clone size: .
D gene: TRBD2

CDR3 DNA: TGTGCCAGCAGCTTGACAGGGACTAATGAAAAACTGTTTTTT
CDR3 protein: CASSLTGTNEKLFF
J gene: TRBJ1-4
V gene: TRBV5-6
clone size: .
D gene: .

CDR3 DNA: TGCGCCAGCGATCAAGCATCGGTTCACAAAAGTCGGGCCAACGTCCTGACTTTC
CDR3 protein: CASDQASVHKSRANVLTF
J gene: TRBJ2-6
V gene: TRBV5-1
clone size: .
D gene: .

CDR3 DNA: TGTGCCAGTAGTATGCCCCCCCTCCAGGCTTTCTTT
CDR3 protein: CASSMPPLQAFF
J gene: TRBJ1-1
V gene: TRBV19
clone size: .
D gene: .

CDR3 DNA: TGTGCCAGCAGTGATACTATGACAGGGTTACAAAATCAGCCCCAGCATTTT
CDR3 protein: CASSDTMTGLQNQPQHF
J gene: TRBJ1-5
V gene: TRBV2
clone size: .
D gene: TRBD1

CDR3 DNA: TGTGCCAGCAGCCAACGGGGGGGGGCGTACGAGCAGTACTTC
CDR3 protein: CASSQRGGAYEQYF
J gene: TRBJ2-7
V gene: TRBV28
clone size: .
D gene: TRBD2

CDR3 DNA: TGTGCCAGCAGCTTGACAGGGCGGGCAGTGGGCACAGATACGCAGTATTTT
CDR3 protein: CASSLTGRAVGTDTQYF
J gene: TRBJ2-3
V gene: TRBV5-8
clone size: once
D gene: .

CDR3 DNA: TGTGCCAGTCAAGTTGGACAGGGGAATTCACCCCTCCACTTT
CDR3 protein: CASQVGQGNSPLHF
J gene: TRBJ1-6
V gene: TRBV19
clone size: .
D gene: TRBD1

CDR3 DNA: TGTGCCAGCATTTCAGGGCCCCTGGGCTATGGCTACACCTTC
CDR3 protein: CASISGPLGYGYTF
J gene: TRBJ1-2
V gene: TRBV6-5
clone size: .
D gene: .

CDR3 DNA: TGTGCCAGCTCACCACAGACGCCTAGACTAGCTCGGGGGGGCTCCTACAATGAGCAGTTCTTC
CDR3 protein: CASSPQTPRLARGGSYNEQFF
J gene: TRBJ2-1
V gene: TRBV18
clone size: .
D gene: TRBD2

CDR3 DNA: TGTGCCAGCAGTGAGCAGACAGGCCCCTACGAGCAGTACTTC
CDR3 protein: CASSEQTGPYEQYF
J gene: TRBJ2-7
V gene: TRBV6-1
clone size: .
D gene: .

CDR3 DNA: TGTGCCAGCAGCGGCGAAGGACAGGGAAATAACTATGGCTACACCTTC
CDR3 protein: CASSGEGQGNNYGYTF
J gene: TRBJ1-2
V gene: TRBV5-6
clone size: few
D gene: TRBD1

CDR3 DNA: TGTGCCAGCTCACCACCGGGGCCCTCCTACGAGCAGTACTTC
CDR3 protein: CASSPPGPSYEQYF
J gene: TRBJ2-7
V gene: TRBV18
clone size: .
D gene: .

CDR3 DNA: TGTGCCAGCAGGTATCAGGCCGCGGTAGGAATCCATTATTTT
CDR3 protein: CASRYQAAVGIHYF
J gene: TRBJ1-3
V gene: TRBV6-5
clone size: .
D gene: .

CDR3 DNA: TGTGCCAGCAGCGCTGACAGGGATCGTAACTATGGCTACACCTTC
CDR3 protein: CASSADRDRNYGYTF
J gene: TRBJ1-2
V gene: TRBV5-4
clone size: .
D gene: TRBD1

CDR3 DNA: TGTGCCAGCAGTTACTCGTCTGGGTTTGCCGAGCAGTACTTC
CDR3 protein: CASSYSSGFAEQYF
J gene: TRBJ2-7
V gene: TRBV6-2/TRBV6-3
clone size: .
D gene: .

CDR3 DNA: TGTGCCAGCAGCATGGGACCGAAAGATCAGCCCCAGCATTTT
CDR3 protein: CASSMGPKDQPQHF
J gene: TRBJ1-5
V gene: TRBV7-8
clone size: .
D gene: .

CDR3 DNA: TGTGCCAGTAGTATGGAGTCGGGGCTCTCTTACGGCGAGCAGTACTTC
CDR3 protein: CASSMESGLSYGEQYF
J gene: TRBJ2-7
V gene: TRBV19
clone size: once
D gene: .

CDR3 DNA: TGCGCCAGCAGCCTGCAACGGCTGAACACTGAAGCTTTCTTT
CDR3 protein: CASSLQRLNTEAFF
J gene: TRBJ1-1
V gene: TRBV4-1
clone size: .
D gene: .

CDR3 DNA: TGCGCCAGCAGCCAAGATTCGGCAGGCGGATTACTGAACACTGAAGCTTTCTTT
CDR3 protein: CASSQDSAGGLLNTEAFF
J gene: TRBJ1-1
V gene: TRBV4-1
clone size: .
D gene: .